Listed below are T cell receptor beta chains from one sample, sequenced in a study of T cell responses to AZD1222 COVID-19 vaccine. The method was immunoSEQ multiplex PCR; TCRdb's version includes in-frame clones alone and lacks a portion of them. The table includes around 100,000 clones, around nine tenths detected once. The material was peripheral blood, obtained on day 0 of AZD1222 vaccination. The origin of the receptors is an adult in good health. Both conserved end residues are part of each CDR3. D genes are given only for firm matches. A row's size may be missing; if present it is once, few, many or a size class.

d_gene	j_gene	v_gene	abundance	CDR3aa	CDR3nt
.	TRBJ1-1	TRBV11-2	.	CASQRMNTEAFF	TGTGCCAGCCAACGAATGAACACTGAAGCTTTCTTT
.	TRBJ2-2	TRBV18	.	CASSQRLTGELFF	TGTGCCAGCTCACAACGTCTCACCGGGGAGCTGTTTTTT
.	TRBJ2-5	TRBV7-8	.	CASSLNSQETQYF	TGTGCCAGCAGCTTAAACAGCCAAGAGACCCAGTACTTC
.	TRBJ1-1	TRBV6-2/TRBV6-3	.	CASSYSSLGAEAFF	TGTGCCAGCAGTTACTCGAGTTTAGGAGCTGAAGCTTTCTTT
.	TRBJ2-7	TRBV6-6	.	CASGFQVYEQYF	TGTGCCAGCGGATTTCAGGTGTACGAGCAGTACTTC
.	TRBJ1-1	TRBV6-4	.	CASSDRENTEAFF	TGTGCCAGCAGTGACCGAGAGAACACTGAAGCTTTCTTT
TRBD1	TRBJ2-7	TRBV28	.	CASSSSGTGGYEQYF	TGTGCCAGCAGTTCCTCCGGGACAGGGGGCTACGAGCAGTACTTC
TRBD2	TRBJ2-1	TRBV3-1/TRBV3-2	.	CASSQDRLAGGPGRNEQFF	TGTGCCAGCAGCCAAGATCGACTAGCGGGGGGGCCCGGTAGAAATGAGCAGTTCTTC
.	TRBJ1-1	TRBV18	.	CASSPGNLNTEAFF	TGTGCCAGCTCACCAGGAAATCTGAACACTGAAGCTTTCTTT
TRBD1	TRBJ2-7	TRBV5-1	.	CASSLRQGDSEQYF	TGCGCCAGCAGCTTAAGACAGGGCGATAGCGAGCAGTACTTC
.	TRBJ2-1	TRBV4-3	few	CASSRGTAIQELFF	TGCGCCAGCAGCCGCGGAACTGCAATCCAAGAGCTGTTCTTC
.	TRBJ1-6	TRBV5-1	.	CASSPRTWVNSPLHF	TGCGCCAGCAGCCCAAGGACATGGGTAAATTCACCCCTCCACTTT
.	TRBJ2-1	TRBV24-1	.	CATSDDLASEQFF	TGTGCCACCAGTGACGATCTAGCCTCCGAGCAGTTCTTC
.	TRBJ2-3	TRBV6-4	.	CASSVRSTASWDTQYF	TGTGCCAGCAGTGTAAGGTCTACGGCGTCTTGGGATACGCAGTATTTT
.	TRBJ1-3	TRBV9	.	CASSPFKADSSGNTIYF	TGTGCCAGCAGCCCATTCAAAGCCGACAGCTCTGGAAACACCATATATTTT
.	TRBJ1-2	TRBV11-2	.	CASSLAGAGGYTF	TGTGCCAGCAGCTTAGCAGGGGCGGGAGGCTACACCTTC
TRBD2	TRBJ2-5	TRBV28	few	CASKDSGSKETQYF	TGTGCCAGCAAAGACAGCGGGAGTAAAGAGACCCAGTACTTC
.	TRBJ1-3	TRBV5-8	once	CASSRRQPSGNTIYF	TGTGCCAGCAGCCGGAGACAGCCCTCTGGAAACACCATATATTTT
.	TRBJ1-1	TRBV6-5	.	CASQAKGKVRAFF	TGTGCCAGTCAGGCGAAGGGCAAGGTCAGGGCTTTCTTT
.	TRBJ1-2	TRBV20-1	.	CSAGLNYGYTF	TGCAGTGCAGGTCTAAACTATGGCTACACCTTC
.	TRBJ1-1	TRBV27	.	CASSTTANTEAFF	TGTGCCAGCAGTACGACGGCGAACACTGAAGCTTTCTTT
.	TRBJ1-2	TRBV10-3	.	CAISGTVADGYTF	TGTGCCATCAGTGGGACCGTGGCGGATGGCTACACCTTC
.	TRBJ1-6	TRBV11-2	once	CASSLVTSGSPLHF	TGTGCCAGCAGCTTAGTTACGTCAGGTTCACCCCTCCACTTT
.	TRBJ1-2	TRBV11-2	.	CASSFYSRATNYGYTF	TGTGCCAGCAGCTTTTATTCCAGGGCGACCAACTATGGCTACACCTTC
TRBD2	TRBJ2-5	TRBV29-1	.	CSVRLAGARETQYF	TGCAGCGTCAGATTAGCGGGAGCTAGAGAGACCCAGTACTTC
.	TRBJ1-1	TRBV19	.	CASRGGGLSKGTEAFF	TGTGCCAGTAGGGGGGGTGGGCTTTCAAAAGGCACTGAAGCTTTCTTT
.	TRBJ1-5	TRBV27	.	CASSPPYSNQPQHF	TGTGCCAGCAGTCCCCCTTATAGCAATCAGCCCCAGCATTTT
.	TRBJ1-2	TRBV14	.	CASSQDRGYGYTF	TGTGCCAGCAGCCAAGATAGGGGATATGGCTACACCTTC
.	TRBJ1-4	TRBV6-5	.	CASSPQGRGMKLFF	TGTGCCAGCAGTCCCCAAGGGAGGGGGATGAAACTGTTTTTT
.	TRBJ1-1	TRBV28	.	CASRARQPEAFF	TGTGCCAGTCGGGCGCGCCAGCCTGAAGCTTTCTTT
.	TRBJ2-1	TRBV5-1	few	CASVPTPGESYNEQFF	TGCGCCAGCGTACCGACCCCAGGGGAATCCTACAATGAGCAGTTCTTC
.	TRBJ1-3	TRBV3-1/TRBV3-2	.	CASSQVQGRAGNTIYF	TGTGCCAGCAGCCAAGTTCAGGGAAGGGCAGGAAACACCATATATTTT
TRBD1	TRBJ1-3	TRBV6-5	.	CASSLGTGAGNTIYF	TGTGCCAGCAGTCTAGGGACAGGGGCTGGAAACACCATATATTTT
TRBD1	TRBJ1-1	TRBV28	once	CASLNPTGYTEAFF	TGTGCCAGCCTCAATCCGACAGGGTACACTGAAGCTTTCTTT
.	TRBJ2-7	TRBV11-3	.	CASSLALTGTKNEQYF	TGTGCCAGCAGCTTAGCACTCACAGGGACCAAGAACGAGCAGTACTTC
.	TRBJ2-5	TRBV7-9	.	CASSLSQVQETQYF	TGTGCCAGCAGCCTGTCGCAAGTCCAAGAGACCCAGTACTTC
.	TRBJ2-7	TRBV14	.	CASSQGVGLDRHLASYEQYF	TGTGCCAGCAGCCAAGGTGTCGGTCTGGACAGACATTTAGCATCTTACGAGCAGTACTTC
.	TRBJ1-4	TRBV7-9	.	CASAGRQIEKLFF	TGTGCCAGCGCAGGACGGCAGATAGAAAAACTGTTTTTT
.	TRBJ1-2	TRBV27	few	CASRTTEGTPGYTF	TGTGCCAGCAGAACAACCGAGGGGACACCGGGCTACACCTTC
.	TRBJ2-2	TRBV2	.	CASRGGPRAGELFF	TGTGCCAGCAGGGGCGGGCCCCGAGCCGGGGAGCTGTTTTTT
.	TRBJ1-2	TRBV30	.	CAWDTGFGGYTF	TGTGCCTGGGACACAGGGTTTGGTGGCTACACCTTC